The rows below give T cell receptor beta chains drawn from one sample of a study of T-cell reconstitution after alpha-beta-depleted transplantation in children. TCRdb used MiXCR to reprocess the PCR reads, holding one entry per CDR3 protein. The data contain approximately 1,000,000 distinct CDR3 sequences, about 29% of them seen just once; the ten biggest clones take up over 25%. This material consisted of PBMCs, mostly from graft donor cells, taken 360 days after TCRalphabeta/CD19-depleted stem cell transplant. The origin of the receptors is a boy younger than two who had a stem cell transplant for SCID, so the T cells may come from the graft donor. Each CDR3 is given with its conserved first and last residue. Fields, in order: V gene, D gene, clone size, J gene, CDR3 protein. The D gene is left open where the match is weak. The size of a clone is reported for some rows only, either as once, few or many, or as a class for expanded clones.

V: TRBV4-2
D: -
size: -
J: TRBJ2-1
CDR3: CASSYYERIGEQFF

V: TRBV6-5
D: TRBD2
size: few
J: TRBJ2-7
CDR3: CASSYSTSGGPPPLEQYF

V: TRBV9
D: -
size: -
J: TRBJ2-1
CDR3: CASSALGTGWVGEQFF

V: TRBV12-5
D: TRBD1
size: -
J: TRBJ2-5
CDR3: CASGSGTGQETQYF

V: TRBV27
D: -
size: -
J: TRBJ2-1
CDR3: CASSLYGPRGSYNEQFF

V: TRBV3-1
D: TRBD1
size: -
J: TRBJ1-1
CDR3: CASSQEGQGTREAFF

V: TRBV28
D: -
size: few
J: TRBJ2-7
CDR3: CASSLGTYQYF

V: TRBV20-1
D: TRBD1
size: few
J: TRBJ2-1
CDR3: CSASPSLGQGFNNEQFF

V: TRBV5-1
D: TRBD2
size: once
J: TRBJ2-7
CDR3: CASSLAPAGGELYEQYF

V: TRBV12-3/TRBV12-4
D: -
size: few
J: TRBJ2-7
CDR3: CASSLAISVDDEQYF

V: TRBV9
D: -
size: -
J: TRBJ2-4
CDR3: CASSPRDLTADIQYF

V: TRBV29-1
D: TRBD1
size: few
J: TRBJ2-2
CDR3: CSVRDRGTGELFF

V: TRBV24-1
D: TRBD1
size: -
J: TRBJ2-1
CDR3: CATSRGVGGEQFF

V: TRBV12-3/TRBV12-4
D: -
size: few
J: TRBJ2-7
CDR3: CASMPAARRGFSYEQYF

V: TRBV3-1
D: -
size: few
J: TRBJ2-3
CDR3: CASSQEGRREVAQYF

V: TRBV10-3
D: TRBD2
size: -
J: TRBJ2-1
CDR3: CAISKRLAGEMNEQFF

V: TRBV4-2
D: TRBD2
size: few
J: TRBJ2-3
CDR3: CASSPPSGGSQDTQYF

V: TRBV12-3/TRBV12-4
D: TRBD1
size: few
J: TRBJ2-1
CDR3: CASSYKPDRVQFF

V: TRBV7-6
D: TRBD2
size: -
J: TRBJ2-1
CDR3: CASSFSRGAMSSYNEQFF

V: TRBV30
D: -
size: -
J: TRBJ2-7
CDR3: CAWSVSWDGYEQYF

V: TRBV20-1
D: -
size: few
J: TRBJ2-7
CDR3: CSAGGKGYEQYF

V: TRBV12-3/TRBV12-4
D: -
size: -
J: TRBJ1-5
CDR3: CASSFSRDQPQHF

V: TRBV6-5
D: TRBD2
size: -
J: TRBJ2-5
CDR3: CASSWAGGSQETQYF